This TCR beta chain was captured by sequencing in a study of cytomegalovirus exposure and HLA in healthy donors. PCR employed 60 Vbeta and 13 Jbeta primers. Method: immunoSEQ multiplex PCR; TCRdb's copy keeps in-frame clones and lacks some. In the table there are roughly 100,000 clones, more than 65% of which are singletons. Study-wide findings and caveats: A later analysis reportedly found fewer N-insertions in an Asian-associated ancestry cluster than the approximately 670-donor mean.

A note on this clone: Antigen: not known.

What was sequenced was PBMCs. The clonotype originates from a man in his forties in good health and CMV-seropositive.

CDR3 sequence reads: CASSVSGNTEQFF. The CDR3 nucleotides are TGTGCCAGCAGCGTCTCGGGTAACACTGAGCAGTTCTTC. The chain couples TRBV7-3 to TRBJ2-1, with D unclear. The CDR3 length is 13 residues. The V end lost 5 bases, the J end lost 9 bases, and 14 bases lay between the germline ends. CDR1 is SGHTA, CDR2 FQGTGA, per germline.